The TCR beta chain described here comes from a study of blood T cells in healthy people across ages (dated by TCRdb to about 2015). Some background on the complete study: In model experiments, template switching captured about one uniquely barcoded TCR beta cDNA molecule for every two T cells. Age-related changes in TCR beta repertoire diversity were measured in the study by deep sequencing normalized with unique cDNA molecular identifiers. The donors were divided into four age groups: young (average around 17 years), middle-aged (around 41), aged (about 60) and long-lived (82). To avoid experimental bias, donors of different ages were spread randomly across the sequencing lanes. Using the same blood draw, the study looked at two additional independent replicas of 1 million unique cDNA reads for two donors, one aged 18 to 30 and the other aged 80 or older. What the study reported, not specific to this receptor: A strong correlation was found between observed TCR beta diversity and the percentage of naive T cells measured by flow cytometry. Since profiling was done on bulk unsorted PBMCs, naive and antigen-experienced compartments could not be conclusively compared. The long-lived group showed more naive CD4+ T cells, fewer expanded clones and increased TCR diversity than the aged group, suggesting age selection. Estimates of total diversity based on one million sequenced T cells were considered lower bounds and underestimates. Because the CMV infection status of the donors was unknown, age-related changes in expanded clonotypes may potentially have been confounded. As age increased, observed TCR beta diversity per million T cells dropped in a roughly linear way, and a significant reduction was already evident by age 40.

Systemically healthy Caucasian individuals from Russia, around 39 in total and aged roughly 6 to 95 years, were included as donors. About 9.8 milliliters of peripheral blood were drawn from each donor into EDTA-treated Vacutainer tubes. Ficoll-Paque density-gradient centrifugation was used to isolate PBMCs, with at least 6.5 million obtained per sample. Total RNA, at least 6 micrograms per sample, was extracted from PBMCs with Trizol reagent. For every donor, an aliquot of PBMCs went through flow cytometry to measure the percentages of naive CD45RAhigh/CD27high T cells. Looking up the germline V gene yields CDR1 SQVTM and CDR2 ANQGSEA. Its CDR3 holds 13 amino acids, cysteine through phenylalanine. Kept here is only the CDR3 DNA, which spans 39 bases and is read in frame from base 1. V lost 6 bases and J lost 3 bases, and the count of bases not matched to a germline gene is 7. The method behind the library was 5' RACE. Reads for this sample came from an Illumina HiSeq 2500. A second PCR of about 6 to 12 cycles was run with a J-beta primer mix and a sample-barcoded 5' primer. Each TCR beta cDNA molecule received a unique molecular identifier from a template-switch 5' adaptor carrying 12 random nucleotides. Each sample yielded at least 2.5 million CDR3-containing paired-end reads. The Mint cDNA synthesis kit, primed by a TRBC-specific oligonucleotide, was used to synthesize first-strand cDNA from all RNA. After uracil-DNA glycosylase treatment, a first 18-cycle PCR used universal primers M1SS and BC2_uni_R on all cDNA. From the authors' description of their analysis: Normalization of each sample was performed by random selection of 1 million high-quality reads, each carrying a distinct molecular identifier. Reads with shared molecular identifiers were discarded instead of being binned into consensus sequences. MiTCR, with a Q25 quality threshold and the strictest error-elimination algorithm, was used for CDR3 identification, clonotype clustering and error correction. A nonparametric unseen species model using Euler transformation provided a lower-bound estimate of total TCR beta diversity. The public reads were reprocessed in TCRdb via fastp at Q25 and MiXCR, keeping in-frame beta chains. Under each unique CDR3 protein, matching rows form one entry showing the most common genes and DNA. TCRdb, not the authors, supplied the V and J calls. Recorded for this sample are about 570,000 distinct CDR3 sequences; 27% of them occurred a single time. Of the sample, roughly 20% falls within the top ten clones.

This clonotype appeared a few times. It has no known antigen specificity. No base quality information exists; no much larger clone differs at one position. The TCR originated in a woman aged 70-85 years in good health. Sequencing was carried out using blood. The chain employs TRBV29-1 and TRBJ1-1; the junction holds 7 bases that match TRBD1. The nucleotides are TGCAGCGTCCGACAGGGTCCGTACACTGAAGCTTTCTTT. This yields the protein CSVRQGPYTEAFF. Extended through the reference TRBV29-1 and TRBJ1-1 proteins, this CDR3 yields the full variable domain: SAVISQKPSRDICQRGTSLTIQCQVDSQVTMMFWYRQQPGQSLTLIATANQGSEATYESGFVIDKFPISRPNLTFSTLTVSNMSPEDSSIYLCSVRQGPYTEAFFGQGTRLTVV.